What follows is one T cell receptor beta chain and its context. This sample is drawn from a study of regulatory T cells in long-lasting Graves disease. This CDR3 has 13 amino acids. Germline V gene data show CDR1 as DFQATT and CDR2 as SNEGSKA (reference sequence). The ends were cut back, 4 bases at V and 8 bases at J, with 17 bases in the middle. Time point reported: newly diagnosed GD, antithyroid drugs for less than 3 months. Extracted PBMC RNA gave rise to the TCR library. Arm-PCR with iRepertoire HTBI primers amplified the CDR3 regions for these TCR beta libraries. TCRdb re-analysed the multiplex PCR reads in MiXCR, keeping a single row per CDR3 protein. The sample consists of around 450,000 distinct CDR3 sequences, 15% of them appearing once. This same sample was also taken into another study, of T cells in Graves' hyperthyroidism and ophthalmopathy.

This chain uses TRBV20-1 with TRBJ1-2, with D possibly being TRBD1 (6 bases). Sample: peripheral blood mononuclear cells (PBMCs), taken at new diagnosis, from a patient treated with antithyroid drugs. This receptor was obtained from a woman in her thirties or forties with Graves disease. The CDR3 loop reads CSAKDMGHPGYTF. The CDR3 DNA sequence: TGCAGTGCTAAAGACATGGGACACCCAGGCTACACCTTC.